This entry lists 26 T cell receptor beta chains sequenced from one sample in a study of control samples from healthy donors and cancer patients (dated by TCRdb to about 2020). The library was generated by the immunoSEQ multiplex PCR assay. TCRdb obtained this table from immuneACCESS and retained in-frame rearrangements with V and J assigned. These tables miss some clones; where compared with another copy, unresolved V genes account for less than half of the shortfall, and the remainder is unexplained. The sample has 17,000 or so clones on record, approximately 88% of them singletons. The ten biggest clones cover 32% of the sample. Input material: PBMCs. Every receptor here comes from a man aged 55 to 69 with head and neck cancer.

This chain joins TRBV14 and TRBJ1-1, with no clear D. From germline, CDR1 is SGHDN and CDR2 FVKESK. The CDR3 length is 16 residues. The V and J ends lost 4 bases and 1 base respectively, with 16 bases between them. In DNA, the CDR3 is TGTGCCAGCAGCCCAGACACTCGATGGGCGAACACTGAAGCTTTCTTT. Protein: CASSPDTRWANTEAFF. Full variable domain (rest looked up from reference TRBV14 and TRBJ1-1): EAGVTQFPSHSVIEKGQTVTLRCDPISGHDNLYWYRRVMGKEIKFLLHFVKESKQDESGMPNNRFLAERTGGTYSTLKVQPAELEDSGVYFCASSPDTRWANTEAFFGQGTRLTVV.

This sequence joins TRBV10-3 and TRBJ1-3, with D hard to call. Germline V lookup: CDR1 ENHRY, CDR2 SYGVKD. The CDR3 length is 15 residues. Trimming stripped 6 bases from V and 0 bases from J, with 12 bases between. DNA for the CDR3: TGTGCCATCAGCGACGGACCCCTCTCTGGAAACACCATATATTTT. The encoded protein is CAISDGPLSGNTIYF.

The chain joins TRBV7-9 to TRBJ2-5; no clear D. Germline V lookup: CDR1 SEHNR, CDR2 FQNEAQ (reference sequence). The V end was cut by 5 bases, the J end by 5 bases, with 12 bases between. The CDR3 has 13 amino acids. This CDR3 reads CASSPDLGETQYF. The DNA for the CDR3 is TGTGCCAGCAGCCCGGACCTAGGGGAGACCCAGTACTTC.

In its sample, this clone was seen once. This chain links TRBV4-1 with TRBJ2-7; no reliable D call. The germline V and J ends were trimmed by 1 base and 5 bases, with 9 bases remaining between them. The CDR3 totals 13 residues. Germline CDR1 reads MGHRA; CDR2 reads YSYEKL. CDR3: CASSQVYGNEQYF. CDR3 DNA sequence: TGCGCCAGCAGCCAAGTTTATGGGAACGAGCAGTACTTC.

The gene calls are TRBV2 and TRBJ1-5; no reliable D call. CDR3 length: 13 residues. CDR1 and CDR2 from the germline V gene are SNHLY and FYNNEI. V gave up 9 bases and J gave up 0 bases, with 9 bases separating them. The CDR3 DNA reads TGTGCCAGGGGAGGGCCTAGCAATCAGCCCCAGCATTTT. Translating gives CARGGPSNQPQHF. The full variable domain, with the rest looked up from reference TRBV2 and TRBJ1-5, is EPEVTQTPSHQVTQMGQEVILRCVPISNHLYFYWYRQILGQKVEFLVSFYNNEISEKSEIFDDQFSVERPDGSNFTLKIRSTKLEDSAMYFCARGGPSNQPQHFGDGTRLSIL.

DNA of the CDR3: TGTGCCAGCAGTCCAGGGACAGGTGAGCAGTTCTTC. Residues: CASSPGTGEQFF. The chain uses TRBV11-3 and TRBJ2-1, with 8 nucleotides matching TRBD1. The CDR3 is made up of 12 amino acids. The V segment lost 6 bases and the J segment 9 bases; nucleotides outside the gene matches: 4. Germline assignment: CDR1 SGHNT and CDR2 YENEEA.

This clone was detected only once. This rearrangement joins TRBV7-8 to TRBJ2-3, with D possibly matching TRBD2 (5 bases). This CDR3 comprises 15 residues. Germline CDR1 reads SGHVS; CDR2 reads FQNEAQ. V was pared by 5 bases and J by 0 bases, with 12 bases between. Here the CDR3 reads CASSLSLASTDTQYF. In DNA form, the CDR3 reads TGTGCCAGCAGCCTTAGTCTAGCTAGCACAGATACGCAGTATTTT.

The chain combines TRBV5-3 with TRBJ1-6, with 9 bases identical to TRBD1. TRBV5-3 is sorted into the ORF group, with uncertain function. The CDR3 is 15 amino acids. Trimming took 1 base from V and 7 from J; bases not matched to a gene: 3. Here the CDR3 reads CARSLLDRGNSPLHF. The DNA for the CDR3 is TGTGCCAGAAGCTTGCTGGACAGGGGAAATTCACCCCTCCACTTT.

The chain links TRBV5-1 to TRBJ1-1, with a tentative D call TRBD1 (6 bases). The CDR3 covers 15 residues. Between the trimmed V and J ends, which lost 3 bases and 4 bases, there was a span of 16 bases. Per the germline V gene, CDR1 is SGHRS and CDR2 is YFSETQ. CDR3 sequence reads: CASSWGTGSGTEAFF. The CDR3 DNA reads as TGCGCCAGCAGCTGGGGAACAGGGTCTGGCACTGAAGCTTTCTTT. The complete variable domain, with remaining parts taken from reference TRBV5-1 and TRBJ1-1, reads KAGVTQTPRYLIKTRGQQVTLSCSPISGHRSVSWYQQTPGQGLQFLFEYFSETQRNKGNFPGRFSGRQFSNSRSEMNVSTLELGDSALYLCASSWGTGSGTEAFFGQGTRLTVV.

The chain's CDR3 is CASSLDRVYGELFF. The CDR3 DNA follows: TGTGCCAGCAGTTTAGACAGGGTGTACGGGGAGCTGTTTTTT. The chain recombines TRBV27 with TRBJ2-2; the match to TRBD1 covers 7 bases. Germline lookup yields CDR1 MNHEY and CDR2 SMNVEV (reference sequence). The J segment lost 7 bases and the V segment lost 2 bases, leaving 4 bases of the junction unmatched. The CDR3 sequence is 14 residues long.

This clone has just one count. The chain carries TRBV27 and TRBJ2-5; D unresolved. The CDR3 consists of 13 residues. V lost 2 bases, J lost 3 bases, and 7 bases lay in between. Germline values: CDR1 MNHEY, CDR2 SMNVEV (reference sequence). The CDR3 loop reads CASSLRLKETQYF. Written as DNA, the CDR3 is TGTGCCAGCAGTTTAAGACTTAAAGAGACCCAGTACTTC.

In this sample, this clone turned up once. The gene calls are TRBV19 and TRBJ2-5, with TRBD2 as a possible D gene (6 bases). The germline CDR1 and CDR2 sequences are LNHDA and SQIVND (reference sequence). V was trimmed by 1 base and J by 1 base, leaving 13 bases between them. This CDR3 comprises 16 residues. The CDR3 DNA is TGTGCCAGTAGTATAGTCGGACACGGGGGCCAAGAGACCCAGTACTTC. This translates into CASSIVGHGGQETQYF.

The CDR3 DNA sequence: TGTGCCAGTAGTATATTTTTGGGGGAGCTGTTTTTT. Translated, it gives CASSIFLGELFF. V gene TRBV19 combines with J gene TRBJ2-2; no clear D. There are 12 residues in the CDR3. Germline assignment: CDR1 LNHDA and CDR2 SQIVND (reference sequence). V dropped 2 bases and J dropped 8 bases, with 6 bases sitting between them.

The chain is built from TRBV4-1 and TRBJ2-3, with 10 bases identical to TRBD2. V lost 0 bases, J lost 4 bases, and 10 bases stayed unmatched. The CDR3 covers 18 residues. From germline, CDR1 is MGHRA and CDR2 YSYEKL. The CDR3 nucleotides are TGCGCCAGCAGCCAAGATTCAGGAGCGGGGGGGCCCCCAGATACGCAGTATTTT. Translation gives CASSQDSGAGGPPDTQYF.

This clone was counted once. The rearrangement links TRBV19 to TRBJ1-5; D uncertain. From germline, CDR1 is LNHDA and CDR2 SQIVND (reference sequence). The CDR3 is made up of 11 amino acids. V shed 3 bases and J shed 15 bases, with 12 bases lying between them. The CDR3 bases are TGTGCCAGTAGTATGGGAGGCGTCCGGCATTTT. This encodes CASSMGGVRHF.

This chain links TRBV20-1 with TRBJ1-1, with D hard to call. The CDR3 extends over 11 amino acids. The germline gives CDR1 DFQATT, CDR2 SNEGSKA (reference sequence). Trimming took 4 bases from V and 1 from J, leaving 4 bases between them. CDR3 nucleotide sequence: TGCAGTGCTACTCAGAACACTGAAGCTTTCTTT. Encoded protein: CSATQNTEAFF.

V usage is TRBV5-1 and J usage is TRBJ2-7; 7 bases fit TRBD1. The CDR3 length is 12 residues. J lost 5 bases, V lost 4 bases, and 3 bases had no gene match. CDR1 is SGHRS, CDR2 YFSETQ, per germline. The CDR3 loop reads CASSDDRDEQYF. CDR3 sequence (DNA): TGCGCCAGCAGCGATGACAGGGACGAGCAGTACTTC.

V is TRBV3-1 (or the pseudogene TRBV3-2) and J is TRBJ2-2; D ambiguous. The CDR3 has 14 amino acids. Germline loops: CDR1 LGHDT, CDR2 YNNKEL (reference sequence). Trimming shortened V by 7 bases and J by 3 bases, and 12 bases separated the two germline ends. The CDR3 DNA sequence: TGTGCCAGCACGAAGGGTGTGGACACCGGGGAGCTGTTTTTT. Its translation: CASTKGVDTGELFF.

The J gene is TRBJ1-1, the V gene TRBV7-9; 10 positions agree with TRBD1. Losses at the gene ends were 6 bases for V and 6 bases for J; bases not matched to a gene: 4. The CDR3 extends over 13 amino acids. Germline V gene data show CDR1 as SEHNR and CDR2 as FQNEAQ (reference sequence). This CDR3 is CASRKGQGPEAFF. CDR3 in DNA: TGTGCCAGCAGGAAGGGACAGGGGCCTGAAGCTTTCTTT.

The CDR3 DNA reads TGTGCCAGCAGCCAATCGAGTCCCCTCTCCGGGGCCAACGTCCTGACTTTC. It codes for CASSQSSPLSGANVLTF. The rearrangement links TRBV3-1 (or the pseudogene TRBV3-2) to TRBJ2-6; no definite D call. The CDR3 totals 17 residues. V lost 2 bases to trimming and J lost 4 bases, with 15 bases between them. Germline CDR1 is LGHDT and CDR2 is YNNKEL (reference sequence).

The gene calls are TRBV10-3 and TRBJ1-3; 8 bases agree with TRBD1. Germline V CDR1 and CDR2: ENHRY, SYGVKD. The CDR3 loop spans 12 amino acids. The ends lost 11 bases at V and 3 bases at J; junction bases unmatched: 3. The CDR3 spells CASGGGGNTIYF. The CDR3 DNA reads TGTGCCTCAGGGGGCGGTGGAAACACCATATATTTT.

The rearrangement uses TRBV10-1 and TRBJ2-1; 8 nucleotides match TRBD2. Looked up from germline, CDR1 is WNHNN and CDR2 is SYGVQD (reference sequence). V lost 7 bases, J lost 12 bases, and 17 bases stayed unmatched. The CDR3 has 15 residues. CDR3 residues: CASIGKGTREYGQFF. The CDR3 nucleotides read TGCGCCAGCATCGGTAAAGGGACTAGGGAGTACGGGCAGTTCTTC.

The V and J genes are TRBV5-1 and TRBJ2-1, with 15 bases fitting TRBD2. The CDR3 consists of 15 residues. Per germline, CDR1 SGHRS and CDR2 YFSETQ. J lost 6 bases, V lost 3 bases, and 1 base had no gene match. The CDR3 loop is CASSWTSGGANEQFF. The CDR3 nucleotides are TGCGCCAGCAGCTGGACTAGCGGGGGGGCCAATGAGCAGTTCTTC.

The CDR3 DNA sequence: TGTGCCAGCAGCCCCCTCGGGGGTGAGCAGTACTTC. It specifies CASSPLGGEQYF. This sequence joins TRBV3-1 (or the pseudogene TRBV3-2) and TRBJ2-7; possibly TRBD2 for D (6 bases). Germline V gene lookup returns CDR1 LGHDT and CDR2 YNNKEL (reference sequence). Trimming removed 4 bases at V and 7 bases at J, with 11 bases between. This CDR3 is 12 amino acids long.

The chain has TRBV11-2 and TRBJ2-3, with a weak D call TRBD2 (6 bases). This CDR3 region has 16 residues. Trimming removed 4 bases from V and 3 bases from J, with 17 bases in between. The V gene's germline CDR1 is SGHAT and CDR2 FQNNGV. The CDR3, as DNA: TGTGCCAGCAGCTCGGGGGAAAGGATTGTAACAGATACGCAGTATTTT. The encoded protein is CASSSGERIVTDTQYF.

CDR3 in DNA: TGTGCCAGCAGCTTAGCCGGTTATAATTCACCCCTCCACTTT. It translates to CASSLAGYNSPLHF. The chain uses TRBV7-9 and TRBJ1-6; D not resolved. The CDR3 is 14 residues long. Looked up from germline, CDR1 is SEHNR and CDR2 is FQNEAQ (reference sequence). V lost 0 bases and J 4 bases, leaving 4 bases between the germline ends. Using reference TRBV7-9 and TRBJ1-6 for the parts outside the CDR3, the full variable domain is DTGVSQNPRHKITKRGQNVTFRCDPISEHNRLYWYRQTLGQGPEFLTYFQNEAQLEKSRLLSDRFSAERPKGSFSTLEIQRTEQGDSAMYLCASSLAGYNSPLHFGNGTRLTVT.